The 25 T cell receptor beta chains presented below share a single source sample, sequenced in a study of T cell repertoires in cytomegalovirus infection. TCRdb reprocessed the reads with MiXCR, giving one entry per CDR3 protein. This table holds 700,000 to 850,000 distinct CDR3 sequences, over 25% found once. Their recognized antigens are unknown. The sample here was cultured CD8+ T cells from PBMCs, taken from culture after CMV antigen stimulation. All receptors come from a human donor in good health (CMV status not recorded). Some clones in this sample may be carry-over from other donors' samples.

The CDR3 protein is CASSGRDRGRQPQHF. The CDR3 DNA reads TGTGCCAGCAGTGGACGGGACAGGGGGCGACAGCCCCAGCATTTT. This chain joins TRBV6-1 and TRBJ1-5; TRBD1 agrees at 12 bases. V lost 4 bases to trimming and J lost 7 bases; unmatched junction nucleotides: 5. The CDR3 loop spans 15 amino acids. CDR1 and CDR2 (germline): MNHNS, SASEGT.

This chain links TRBV15 with TRBJ2-3; 7 bases match TRBD2. There are 14 residues in the CDR3. Germline V gene sequence: CDR1 LNHNV, CDR2 YYDKDF (reference sequence). The V gene end was trimmed by 5 bases and the J gene end by 1 base; junction bases not matched to a gene: 3. CDR3 in DNA: TGTGCCACCAGCCCGAGCGGGGGCACAGATACGCAGTATTTT. Translation: CATSPSGGTDTQYF.

This clonotype was detected only a few times. The CDR3 DNA sequence: TGTGCCAGCAGGCTCGGACAGGACAATGAGCAGTTCTTC. This translates into CASRLGQDNEQFF. This chain joins TRBV6-1 and TRBJ2-1; 7 positions agree with TRBD1. V was clipped by 6 bases and J by 5 bases; unmatched bases: 4. Germline V gene lookup returns CDR1 MNHNS and CDR2 SASEGT. The CDR3 spans 13 residues.

A note on this clonotype: A much larger clone sits a single nucleotide away, making a read error possible. V is TRBV7-6 and J is TRBJ2-1; D not certain. Deletions cut 6 bases from V and 1 base from J, with 13 bases between. The CDR3 is 15 amino acids. Germline lookup yields CDR1 SGHVS and CDR2 FNYEAQ. The CDR3 sequence is CASRQLVGSYNEQFF. CDR3 DNA sequence: TGTGCCAGCAGACAGCTAGTGGGGTCCTACAATGAGCAGTTCTTC.

The chain is built from TRBV10-3 and TRBJ1-5, with TRBD1 identical over 7 bases. Germline V gives CDR1 ENHRY, CDR2 SYGVKD. The CDR3 runs 15 residues. V lost 11 bases, J lost 1 base, and 11 bases stayed unmatched. CDR3: CAAGTEEKSNQPQHF. The CDR3 DNA follows: TGTGCCGCCGGGACAGAGGAAAAAAGCAATCAGCCCCAGCATTTT.

This clonotype came up many times. V gene TRBV6-5 combines with J gene TRBJ1-4, with a tentative D call TRBD1 (5 bases). The V gene lost 7 bases and the J gene lost 0 bases, with 12 bases spanning the gap. The CDR3 sequence is 15 residues long. The germline V gene encodes CDR1 MNHEY and CDR2 SVGAGI. The CDR3 region is CASTYRSATNEKLFF. For the CDR3, the DNA is TGTGCCAGCACCTACAGGAGTGCAACTAATGAAAAACTGTTTTTT.

The J gene is TRBJ2-2, the V gene TRBV29-1; D not resolved. The CDR3 sequence is 13 residues long. Between the trimmed V and J ends, which lost 4 bases and 2 bases, there was a span of 8 bases. Germline assignment: CDR1 SQVTM and CDR2 ANQGSEA. Here the CDR3 DNA reads TGCAGCGTTGTCAGGCCTAACACCGGGGAGCTGTTTTTT. This codes for CSVVRPNTGELFF.

This clonotype has only a few counts. The chain links TRBV11-2 to TRBJ2-2; 7 positions agree with TRBD1. V was pared by 3 bases and J by 1 base, with 2 bases of the junction left unmatched. The CDR3 has 15 residues. CDR1 and CDR2 from the germline V gene are SGHAT and FQNNGV. CDR3 DNA sequence: TGTGCCAGCAGCTTGGGACAGAAGAACACCGGGGAGCTGTTTTTT. It encodes CASSLGQKNTGELFF. The full variable domain, its missing parts supplied by reference TRBV11-2 and TRBJ2-2, is EAGVAQSPRYKIIEKRQSVAFWCNPISGHATLYWYQQILGQGPKLLIQFQNNGVVDDSQLPKDRFSAERLKGVDSTLKIQPAKLEDSAVYLCASSLGQKNTGELFFGEGSRLTVL.

The chain combines TRBV24-1 with TRBJ2-1, with a weak D call TRBD2 (5 bases). This CDR3 is 15 amino acids long. V shed 6 bases and J shed 5 bases, with 16 bases lying between them. Germline CDR1 is KGHDR and CDR2 is SFDVKD. This chain's CDR3 is CATSPGRERNNEQFF. The CDR3 nucleotides read TGTGCCACCAGTCCGGGCCGGGAAAGAAACAATGAGCAGTTCTTC.

The genes are TRBV19 and TRBJ1-6; unclear D gene. The CDR3 totals 19 residues. CDR1 is LNHDA, CDR2 SQIVND, per germline (reference sequence). The germline V and J ends were trimmed by 3 bases and 0 bases, with 18 bases remaining between them. CDR3 nucleotide sequence: TGTGCCAGTAGTATCGTCTTTCGACCGTCTAGCTCCTATAATTCACCCCTCCACTTT. Translating gives CASSIVFRPSSSYNSPLHF. Looking up the rest from reference TRBV19 and TRBJ1-6 gives the full variable domain: DGGITQSPKYLFRKEGQNVTLSCEQNLNHDAMYWYRQDPGQGLRLIYYSQIVNDFQKGDIAEGYSVSREKKESFPLTVTSAQKNPTAFYLCASSIVFRPSSSYNSPLHFGNGTRLTVT.

This clonotype was seen a few times. The V and J genes are TRBV12-3 or TRBV12-4 and TRBJ2-2, with 11 bases identical to TRBD2. This CDR3 has 17 amino acids. After removal of 5 bases from V and 5 bases from J, the junction contained 10 bases not matched to a gene. The CDR3, as DNA: TGTGCCAGCAGTAGAGATAGCGGGGGGGCCTGGACCGGGGAGCTGTTTTTT. It yields the protein CASSRDSGGAWTGELFF.

The sample holds many counts of this clonotype. The genes are TRBV7-2 and TRBJ2-4; a possible D gene is TRBD1 (6 bases). V lost 0 bases and J 0 bases, leaving 6 bases between the germline ends. Per the germline V gene, CDR1 is SGHTA and CDR2 is FQGNSA. The CDR3 runs to 15 residues. CDR3 sequence (DNA): TGTGCCAGCAGCTTAGCCAGGGGAGCCAAAAACATTCAGTACTTC. Encoded protein: CASSLARGAKNIQYF.

There are a few counts of this clonotype. This chain joins TRBV4-2 and TRBJ1-2, with no clear D. Germline loops: CDR1 LGHNA, CDR2 YNFKEQ. V was cut by 3 bases and J by 3 bases, with 20 bases left in between. CDR3 length: 17 residues. CDR3 region: CASSQGGGLGIDYGYTF. CDR3 coding DNA: TGTGCCAGCAGCCAGGGCGGAGGCTTGGGAATCGACTATGGCTACACCTTC.

The V call is TRBV6-6, the J call TRBJ2-7; 7 bases are shared with TRBD1. Germline values: CDR1 MNHNY, CDR2 SVGAGI (reference sequence). With V trimmed by 0 bases and J by 0 bases, 11 bases remained unmatched. CDR3 size: 18 residues. The CDR3 sequence: CASSYSTWGQISSYEQYF. Here the CDR3 DNA reads TGTGCCAGCAGTTACTCGACCTGGGGACAGATTAGCTCCTACGAGCAGTACTTC.

Note on this clonotype: A read error is possible here, since a much larger clone lies one base away. The chain joins TRBV12-3 or TRBV12-4 to TRBJ2-1; tentatively, D is TRBD2 (5 bases). This CDR3 is built from 15 residues. Trimming removed 1 base at V and 8 bases at J, with 15 bases between. Written as DNA, the CDR3 is TGTGCCAGCAGTTTAGACCGACCCGCGGGCGATGAGCAGTTCTTC. Amino acid sequence: CASSLDRPAGDEQFF.

This clonotype was seen a few times. This chain links TRBV7-8 with TRBJ2-5; no reliable D call. With 4 bases removed from V and 5 bases from J, the gap between germline ends came to 17 bases. Germline CDR1 is SGHVS and CDR2 is FQNEAQ. CDR3 length equals 15 residues. The CDR3 is CASSSRYMDRETQYF. CDR3 DNA sequence: TGTGCCAGCAGCTCCCGGTACATGGACCGGGAGACCCAGTACTTC. Looking up the rest from reference TRBV7-8 and TRBJ2-5 gives the full variable domain: GAGVSQSPRYKVAKRGQDVALRCDPISGHVSLFWYQQALGQGPEFLTYFQNEAQLDKSGLPSDRFFAERPEGSVSTLKIQRTQQEDSAVYLCASSSRYMDRETQYFGPGTRLLVL.

This clonotype was seen only a few times. The J gene is TRBJ1-1, the V gene TRBV13, with a tentative D call TRBD1 (6 bases). CDR1 and CDR2 (germline): PRHDT, FYEKMQ (reference sequence). The V and J ends lost 1 base and 4 bases respectively, with 16 bases between them. The CDR3 runs to 16 residues. The CDR3 bases are TGTGCCAGCAGCTTAGTATTTCGGGGGGCGAGCACTGAAGCTTTCTTT. Translation: CASSLVFRGASTEAFF.

The chain combines TRBV19 with TRBJ2-1; weak D call: TRBD2 (5 bases). Germline V gives CDR1 LNHDA, CDR2 SQIVND (reference sequence). Trimming took 3 bases from V and 7 from J, leaving 19 bases between them. This CDR3 region has 16 residues. In DNA, the CDR3 is TGTGCCAGTAGTATCACTGGAGGACTCTCGAGTAATGAGCAGTTCTTC. It yields the protein CASSITGGLSSNEQFF.

The table lists this clonotype with many counts. The rearrangement links TRBV6-5 to TRBJ1-2; D uncertain. Per germline, CDR1 MNHEY and CDR2 SVGAGI. With 2 bases removed from V and 10 bases from J, the gap between germline ends came to 23 bases. The CDR3 sequence is 16 residues long. The CDR3 reads CASSYLHRKVLGDYTF. The CDR3 DNA reads TGTGCCAGCAGTTACCTTCACCGGAAGGTGCTGGGAGACTACACCTTC.

This clonotype was found once. The V and J genes are TRBV5-1 and TRBJ2-2; D may be TRBD2 (6 bases). This CDR3 has 16 amino acids. The germline V gene has CDR1 SGHRS and CDR2 YFSETQ. Trimming cost V 3 bases and J 8 bases, with 20 bases left between them. The CDR3 coding sequence is TGCGCCAGCAGCTCCGAAGCCCCACTAGCAGCGGGGGAGCTGTTTTTT. Translating it yields CASSSEAPLAAGELFF.

This clonotype was counted between two and nine times. This rearrangement joins TRBV10-3 to TRBJ2-1, with TRBD2 identical over 11 bases. Germline loops: CDR1 ENHRY, CDR2 SYGVKD. There are 14 residues in the CDR3. Unmatched junction bases numbered 9, after V lost 10 bases and J lost 7 bases. The DNA of the CDR3 is TGTGCCACCGGTCCGGGACTAGCGGAGAATGAGCAGTTCTTC. This sequence encodes CATGPGLAENEQFF.

Of note for this clonotype: Compared with germline, one end of the junction differs, possibly owing to a read error. The genes are TRBV6-2 or TRBV6-3 and TRBJ2-2, with 7 bases lining up with TRBD1. The CDR3 has 14 amino acids. Germline V gene data show CDR1 as MNHEY and CDR2 as SVGEGT. The CDR3 protein is CASTLDRVTAELFF. Here the CDR3 DNA reads TGTGCCAGCACACTAGACAGGGTAACCGCGGAGCTGTTTTTT.

There are a few counts of this clonotype. The CDR3 DNA reads TGTGCCAGCAGCGAGCTTATCGGGGAGCTGTTTTTT. Amino acid sequence: CASSELIGELFF. The V gene is TRBV12-3 or TRBV12-4, the J gene TRBJ2-2; no clear D. The CDR3 consists of 12 residues. Trimming removed 6 bases at V and 7 bases at J, with 9 bases between.

This clonotype was observed a handful of times. The gene calls are TRBV7-9 and TRBJ2-3, with D perhaps TRBD1 (5 bases). CDR1 and CDR2 (germline): SEHNR, FQNEAQ (reference sequence). The germline V and J ends were trimmed by 3 bases and 4 bases, with 11 bases remaining between them. The CDR3 is 14 amino acids. This CDR3 reads CASSFTGFPDTQYF. The CDR3, as DNA: TGTGCCAGCAGCTTTACAGGTTTTCCAGATACGCAGTATTTT.

This clonotype was observed a handful of times. The V call is TRBV6-6, the J call TRBJ2-3; TRBD2 is a possible D gene (6 bases). The V end lost 2 bases, the J end lost 1 base, and 19 bases lay between the germline ends. The germline V gene has CDR1 MNHNY and CDR2 SVGAGI (reference sequence). There are 18 residues in the CDR3. The CDR3 sequence: CASSYTGQLAAGTDTQYF. The CDR3 nucleotides are TGTGCCAGCAGTTACACCGGCCAACTAGCAGCCGGCACAGATACGCAGTATTTT.